This entry lists 10 T cell receptor beta chains sequenced from one sample in a study of blood T cell repertoires in COVID-19. Method: immunoSEQ multiplex PCR; TCRdb's copy keeps in-frame clones and lacks some. This sample has around 300,000 clones, with around 86% found just once. Sequencing was performed on peripheral blood. The receptors come from a woman in her 30s with active or convalescent COVID-19.

The genes are TRBV28 and TRBJ1-4, with TRBD1 identical over 7 bases. CDR1 is MDHEN, CDR2 SYDVKM, per germline. Trimming took 3 bases from V and 7 from J; bases not matched to a gene: 8. The CDR3 has 15 residues. CDR3 sequence (DNA): TGTGCCAGCAGTTTTGGGGGACAGTTGCCTGAAAAACTGTTTTTT. This codes for CASSFGGQLPEKLFF.

In its sample, this clone was seen once. The gene calls are TRBV7-3 and TRBJ2-2, with D perhaps TRBD1 (6 bases). V was trimmed by 5 bases and J by 6 bases, leaving 16 bases between them. Germline assignment: CDR1 SGHTA and CDR2 FQGTGA. The CDR3 runs to 15 residues. The CDR3 region is CASSQGSGLPGELFF. CDR3 nucleotide sequence: TGTGCCAGCAGCCAGGGGTCTGGGTTACCCGGGGAGCTGTTTTTT. Full variable domain (missing parts from reference TRBV7-3 and TRBJ2-2): GAGVSQTPSNKVTEKGKYVELRCDPISGHTALYWYRQSLGQGPEFLIYFQGTGAADDSGLPNDRFFAVRPEGSVSTLKIQRTERGDSAVYLCASSQGSGLPGELFFGEGSRLTVL.

This clone was counted a single time. The chain links TRBV30 to TRBJ1-1; D is perhaps TRBD1 (5 bases). CDR3 length: 13 residues. Germline assignment: CDR1 GTSNPN and CDR2 SVGIG (reference sequence). V was trimmed by 4 bases and J by 5 bases, leaving 14 bases between them. The CDR3 nucleotides are TGTGCCTGGATCGCCCGAGACAGAACTGAAGCTTTCTTT. Translated, it gives CAWIARDRTEAFF.

This sequence joins TRBV30 and TRBJ1-4; D gene uncertain. The CDR3 is made up of 14 amino acids. Germline V gene sequence: CDR1 GTSNPN, CDR2 SVGIG (reference sequence). Trimming shortened V by 2 bases and J by 0 bases, and 7 bases separated the two germline ends. The CDR3 DNA reads TGTGCCTGGAGTATAGGAGCAACTAATGAAAAACTGTTTTTT. Translating gives CAWSIGATNEKLFF. Full variable domain (missing parts from reference TRBV30 and TRBJ1-4): SQTIHQWPATLVQPVGSPLSLECTVEGTSNPNLYWYRQAAGRGLQLLFYSVGIGQISSEVPQNLSASRPQDRQFILSSKKLLLSDSGFYLCAWSIGATNEKLFFGSGTQLSVL.

The chain recombines TRBV28 with TRBJ2-7; the match to TRBD1 covers 8 bases. CDR3 length: 15 amino acids. V lost 7 bases, J lost 2 bases, and 10 bases stayed unmatched. Germline loops: CDR1 MDHEN, CDR2 SYDVKM. This CDR3 reads CASTPGQALAYEQYF. Written as DNA, the CDR3 is TGTGCCAGCACCCCGGGACAGGCTCTCGCCTACGAGCAGTACTTC.

This chain connects TRBV19 to TRBJ2-5; 9 bases fit TRBD1. CDR3 length: 14 residues. V trimming: 3 bases; J trimming: 4 bases; junction bases outside the gene matches: 3. Germline V gives CDR1 LNHDA, CDR2 SQIVND (reference sequence). CDR3 amino acids: CASSIGGQGETQYF. CDR3 DNA sequence: TGTGCCAGTAGTATCGGGGGACAGGGAGAGACCCAGTACTTC.

The chain combines TRBV30 with TRBJ2-3; TRBD2 aligns across 10 bases. The V gene end was trimmed by 4 bases and the J gene end by 6 bases; junction bases not matched to a gene: 10. Looked up from germline, CDR1 is GTSNPN and CDR2 is SVGIG (reference sequence). This CDR3 contains 15 residues. The CDR3 loop is CAWTEGSGGVDTQYF. DNA for the CDR3: TGTGCCTGGACCGAGGGAAGCGGGGGGGTGGATACGCAGTATTTT.

The chain recombines TRBV15 with TRBJ2-5; the match to TRBD2 covers 9 bases. The CDR3 totals 16 residues. V lost 7 bases and J lost 3; bases outside the gene matches: 12. Germline-derived CDR1 and CDR2 are LNHNV and YYDKDF (reference sequence). In DNA form, the CDR3 reads TGTGCCACCACCCGGGGGGCGGCTAGCGGGGAAGAGACCCAGTACTTC. Residues: CATTRGAASGEETQYF. Looking up the rest from reference TRBV15 and TRBJ2-5 gives the full variable domain: DAMVIQNPRYQVTQFGKPVTLSCSQTLNHNVMYWYQQKSSQAPKLLFHYYDKDFNNEADTPDNFQSRRPNTSFCFLDIRSPGLGDTAMYLCATTRGAASGEETQYFGPGTRLLVL.

The J gene is TRBJ2-3, the V gene TRBV9; TRBD2 matches 8 bases. The CDR3 is 17 residues long. The ends lost 3 bases at V and 0 bases at J; junction bases unmatched: 9. Germline V CDR1 and CDR2: SGDLS, YYNGEE. CDR3 nucleotides: TGTGCCAGCAGCGGGGGGGAAACTAGCGGTAGCACAGATACGCAGTATTTT. It is translated as CASSGGETSGSTDTQYF.

The chain uses TRBV19 and TRBJ1-5; 10 bases map to TRBD1. CDR3 length: 15 amino acids. J was trimmed by 5 bases and V by 8 bases; bases with no gene match: 9. Germline V gene lookup returns CDR1 LNHDA and CDR2 SQIVND (reference sequence). The CDR3 reads CASRIRDRGDQPQHF. The CDR3 coding sequence is TGTGCCAGTCGAATCCGGGACAGGGGAGATCAGCCCCAGCATTTT.